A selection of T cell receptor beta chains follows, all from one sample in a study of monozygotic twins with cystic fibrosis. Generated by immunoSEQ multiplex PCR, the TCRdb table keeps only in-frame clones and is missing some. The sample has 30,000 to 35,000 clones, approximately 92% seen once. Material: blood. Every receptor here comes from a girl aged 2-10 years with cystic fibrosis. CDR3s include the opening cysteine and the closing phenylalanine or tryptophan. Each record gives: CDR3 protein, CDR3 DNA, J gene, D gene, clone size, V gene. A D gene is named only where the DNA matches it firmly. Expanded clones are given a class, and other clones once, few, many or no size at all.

CDR3: CASYSIGLPNEQFF
DNA: TGTGCCAGCTATTCCATCGGACTCCCCAATGAGCAGTTCTTC
J: TRBJ2-1
D: -
size: -
V: TRBV28

CDR3: CARGSGLAGVNEQFF
DNA: TGTGCCAGGGGATCGGGACTAGCGGGAGTAAATGAGCAGTTCTTC
J: TRBJ2-1
D: TRBD2
size: few
V: TRBV2

CDR3: CASSFWGRGTDTQYF
DNA: TGTGCCAGCAGCTTCTGGGGGCGGGGTACAGATACGCAGTATTTT
J: TRBJ2-3
D: -
size: -
V: TRBV5-6

CDR3: CASSSAGGAGQETQYF
DNA: TGCGCCAGCAGCTCGGCGGGGGGCGCGGGGCAAGAGACCCAGTACTTC
J: TRBJ2-5
D: TRBD2
size: -
V: TRBV5-1

CDR3: CSVEADPNTEAFF
DNA: TGCAGCGTTGAAGCGGACCCGAACACTGAAGCTTTCTTT
J: TRBJ1-1
D: -
size: -
V: TRBV29-1

CDR3: CASSTTTNEKLFF
DNA: TGTGCCAGCAGCACCACAACTAATGAAAAACTGTTTTTT
J: TRBJ1-4
D: -
size: -
V: TRBV11-2

CDR3: CTSIQLPGPFGETQYF
DNA: TGCACCAGCATCCAACTTCCGGGCCCCTTCGGGGAGACCCAGTACTTC
J: TRBJ2-5
D: -
size: -
V: TRBV1

CDR3: CASSVPAGAFF
DNA: TGTGCCAGCAGCGTACCCGCTGGAGCTTTCTTT
J: TRBJ1-1
D: -
size: -
V: TRBV7-9

CDR3: CASSSGGAADPGYTF
DNA: TGCGCCAGCAGCTCTGGCGGGGCGGCAGACCCTGGCTACACCTTC
J: TRBJ1-2
D: -
size: -
V: TRBV5-1

CDR3: CAWGRMGYSGNTIYF
DNA: TGTGCCTGGGGGAGAATGGGGTACTCTGGAAACACCATATATTTT
J: TRBJ1-3
D: -
size: -
V: TRBV30

CDR3: CASSHRTENSPLHF
DNA: TGCGCCAGCAGCCACAGGACGGAAAATTCACCCCTCCACTTT
J: TRBJ1-6
D: -
size: -
V: TRBV5-1

CDR3: CAISDGTYNSPLHF
DNA: TGTGCCATCAGTGACGGCACTTATAATTCACCCCTCCACTTT
J: TRBJ1-6
D: -
size: few
V: TRBV10-3

CDR3: CSARINMNTEAFF
DNA: TGCAGCGCCAGGATTAACATGAACACTGAAGCTTTCTTT
J: TRBJ1-1
D: -
size: -
V: TRBV29-1

CDR3: CAWHPRGRNTEAFF
DNA: TGTGCCTGGCATCCTCGAGGACGGAACACTGAAGCTTTCTTT
J: TRBJ1-1
D: -
size: -
V: TRBV30

CDR3: CASSLAWGTEAFF
DNA: TGTGCCAGCAGCTTAGCGTGGGGGACTGAAGCTTTCTTT
J: TRBJ1-1
D: -
size: once
V: TRBV11-3

CDR3: CASSQGQYGYTF
DNA: TGTGCCAGCAGCCAGGGACAGTATGGCTACACCTTC
J: TRBJ1-2
D: TRBD1
size: -
V: TRBV5-6

CDR3: CATSRGGTTNFYGYTF
DNA: TGTGCCACCAGCAGAGGTGGCACAACCAACTTCTATGGCTACACCTTC
J: TRBJ1-2
D: -
size: -
V: TRBV15

CDR3: CASSLAPWGMNTEAFF
DNA: TGCGCCAGCAGCTTGGCCCCATGGGGCATGAACACTGAAGCTTTCTTT
J: TRBJ1-1
D: -
size: -
V: TRBV5-1

CDR3: CAWKTGFYEQYF
DNA: TGTGCCTGGAAGACAGGGTTTTACGAGCAGTACTTC
J: TRBJ2-7
D: TRBD1
size: -
V: TRBV30

CDR3: CASREGGAPSQPQHF
DNA: TGTGCCAGCCGAGAGGGAGGGGCCCCCAGCCAGCCCCAGCATTTT
J: TRBJ1-5
D: -
size: -
V: TRBV6-1

CDR3: CASSMTGQLNTEAFF
DNA: TGTGCCAGCAGTATGACGGGACAACTGAACACTGAAGCTTTCTTT
J: TRBJ1-1
D: -
size: -
V: TRBV27

CDR3: CASSHSGREHDREAFF
DNA: TGTGCCAGCAGCCACTCAGGAAGGGAGCACGATCGTGAAGCTTTCTTT
J: TRBJ1-1
D: -
size: -
V: TRBV7-9

CDR3: CASSFAGAYSGANVLTF
DNA: TGTGCCAGCAGTTTCGCGGGAGCCTATTCTGGGGCCAACGTCCTGACTTTC
J: TRBJ2-6
D: TRBD2
size: once
V: TRBV28

CDR3: CASSLELTVNTEAFF
DNA: TGCGCCAGCAGCTTGGAGCTGACAGTGAACACTGAAGCTTTCTTT
J: TRBJ1-1
D: -
size: -
V: TRBV5-1

CDR3: CASSLSDREQFF
DNA: TGTGCCAGCAGCTTGAGCGACAGGGAGCAGTTCTTC
J: TRBJ2-1
D: -
size: -
V: TRBV5-4

CDR3: CASSQDRTDYNEQFF
DNA: TGTGCCAGCAGCCAAGATAGGACAGATTACAATGAGCAGTTCTTC
J: TRBJ2-1
D: -
size: -
V: TRBV4-2

CDR3: CASKSLGKTEAFF
DNA: TGTGCCAGCAAGAGCTTAGGGAAGACTGAAGCTTTCTTT
J: TRBJ1-1
D: -
size: -
V: TRBV6-5

CDR3: CSVAIGSSYGYTF
DNA: TGCAGCGTTGCTATAGGGAGTTCCTATGGCTACACCTTC
J: TRBJ1-2
D: -
size: -
V: TRBV29-1

CDR3: CASSQGESRPQHF
DNA: TGCGCCAGCAGCCAAGGGGAGAGTCGGCCCCAGCATTTT
J: TRBJ1-5
D: -
size: -
V: TRBV4-1

CDR3: CASRGSLATEAFF
DNA: TGTGCCAGTAGGGGGTCGTTGGCCACTGAAGCTTTCTTT
J: TRBJ1-1
D: -
size: -
V: TRBV19

CDR3: CSVTGGSTDTQYF
DNA: TGCAGCGTTACCGGGGGAAGTACAGATACGCAGTATTTT
J: TRBJ2-3
D: -
size: once
V: TRBV29-1

CDR3: CASSNGLAQDTEAFF
DNA: TGTGCCAGCAGTAACGGACTTGCTCAGGACACTGAAGCTTTCTTT
J: TRBJ1-1
D: -
size: -
V: TRBV2

CDR3: CASRDTGGQETQYF
DNA: TGCGCCAGCAGAGATACAGGGGGCCAAGAGACCCAGTACTTC
J: TRBJ2-5
D: TRBD1
size: -
V: TRBV5-1

CDR3: CASSGGAGYTF
DNA: TGTGCCAGCAGCGGGGGGGCTGGCTACACCTTC
J: TRBJ1-2
D: -
size: -
V: TRBV9

CDR3: CASSLGPTTEAFF
DNA: TGTGCCAGCAGTTTAGGTCCAACTACTGAAGCTTTCTTT
J: TRBJ1-1
D: -
size: -
V: TRBV28

CDR3: CASSSQGAWSNGYTF
DNA: TGTGCCAGCTCATCACAGGGGGCTTGGAGTAACGGCTACACCTTC
J: TRBJ1-2
D: TRBD1
size: -
V: TRBV18

CDR3: CASSQAGGYEQYF
DNA: TGTGCCAGCAGCCAGGCGGGGGGCTACGAGCAGTACTTC
J: TRBJ2-7
D: TRBD2
size: once
V: TRBV7-6

CDR3: CASSVGTLYRVGAFF
DNA: TGTGCCAGCAGCGTAGGGACCCTATACAGGGTAGGTGCTTTCTTT
J: TRBJ1-1
D: -
size: -
V: TRBV9

CDR3: CASSQTGNYGYTF
DNA: TGTGCCAGCAGTCAAACAGGGAACTATGGCTACACCTTC
J: TRBJ1-2
D: -
size: -
V: TRBV6-5

CDR3: CASSSSWSSYEQYF
DNA: TGTGCCAGCAGTTCTTCTTGGAGCTCCTACGAGCAGTACTTC
J: TRBJ2-7
D: -
size: -
V: TRBV7-2

CDR3: CASSLALNTGELFF
DNA: TGCGCCAGCAGCTTGGCTCTCAACACCGGGGAGCTGTTTTTT
J: TRBJ2-2
D: -
size: -
V: TRBV5-1

CDR3: CASSELAGNTGELFF
DNA: TGTGCCAGCAGTGAACTAGCGGGGAACACCGGGGAGCTGTTTTTT
J: TRBJ2-2
D: TRBD2
size: -
V: TRBV6-1

CDR3: CASSLFWTGDSPLHF
DNA: TGTGCCAGCAGCTTATTCTGGACAGGGGATTCACCCCTCCACTTT
J: TRBJ1-6
D: TRBD1
size: -
V: TRBV7-2

CDR3: CASSQGLAGSYEQYF
DNA: TGTGCCAGCAGCCAAGGACTAGCGGGGTCCTACGAGCAGTACTTC
J: TRBJ2-7
D: TRBD2
size: -
V: TRBV4-2

CDR3: CASSVTGGNSPLHF
DNA: TGTGCCAGCAGCGTGACAGGGGGAAATTCACCCCTCCACTTT
J: TRBJ1-6
D: TRBD1
size: -
V: TRBV14